A selection of T cell receptor beta chains follows, all from one sample in a study of beta chain features in type 1 diabetes. Generated by immunoSEQ multiplex PCR, the TCRdb table keeps only in-frame clones and is missing some. The top ten clones hold 0.75% of a sample with more than 100,000 clones, 9% of them seen once. Sequencing was done on a sample of central memory CD4+ T cells from blood. These receptors all stem from a man aged 25 to 45 with type 1 diabetes. CDR3s include the opening cysteine and the closing phenylalanine or tryptophan. A D gene is named only where the DNA matches it firmly. Rows may omit the clone size; those that give it use once, few, many or a size class.

>-|TRBD1|TRBJ2-5|TRBV18
TGTGCCAGCTCACTGGGGACAGCGAGAGAGACCCAGTACTTC
CASSLGTARETQYF
>-|TRBD2|TRBJ2-7|TRBV28
TGTGCCAGCAGTCCGCCCGGGGGGGCTTTCGACGAGCAGTACTTC
CASSPPGGAFDEQYF
>few|-|TRBJ2-3|TRBV15
TGTGCCACCAGCCCCCGTCCGGTAAATACGCAGTATTTT
CATSPRPVNTQYF
>-|TRBD1|TRBJ1-2|TRBV28
TGTGCCAGCAGTCTTCCAGGGGGCGAATATGGCTACACCTTC
CASSLPGGEYGYTF
>many|-|TRBJ2-5|TRBV2
TGTGCCAGCAGCTCGGACAGCGGTCGAGTTCAGTACTTC
CASSSDSGRVQYF
>-|TRBD1|TRBJ1-6|TRBV19
TGTGCCAGTAGTATCGAGGGGGCAGGGGAATCACCCCTCCACTTT
CASSIEGAGESPLHF
>few|TRBD1|TRBJ2-7|TRBV2
TGTGCCAGCAGGGACAGGGGGCGGTACGAGCAGTACTTC
CASRDRGRYEQYF
>-|-|TRBJ2-3|TRBV9
TGTGCCAGCAGCGCCACCGGGACACTCTTCACAGATACGCAGTATTTT
CASSATGTLFTDTQYF
>few|-|TRBJ2-3|TRBV29-1
TGCAGCGTTGACTCAGGGGCCGGTTCAGATACGCAGTATTTT
CSVDSGAGSDTQYF
>-|-|TRBJ1-1|TRBV7-2
TGTGCCAGCTCATTACAGGTGGAGGGAGCTTTCTTT
CASSLQVEGAFF
>many|-|TRBJ2-1|TRBV14
TGTGCCAGCAGCCGGGGGGATAGCTCCTACAATGAGCAGTTCTTC
CASSRGDSSYNEQFF
>few|TRBD2|TRBJ2-3|TRBV28
TGTGCCAGCAGTTTCCAACTAGCGGGTTACACAGATACGCAGTATTTT
CASSFQLAGYTDTQYF
>few|TRBD2|TRBJ2-3|TRBV7-2
TGTGCCAGCAGCCGGGACTACCACACAGATACGCAGTATTTT
CASSRDYHTDTQYF
>few|-|TRBJ1-5|TRBV21-1
TGTGCCAGCAGCAAAGTGAGACAACCCCAGCATTTT
CASSKVRQPQHF
>-|TRBD1|TRBJ1-1|TRBV6-6
TGTGCCAGCAGCGATACAGGGGGCGTTAGTTTCTTT
CASSDTGGVSFF
>few|TRBD1|TRBJ1-6|TRBV28
TGTGCCAGCAGTTTGCGGCAGGGGGGATCACCCCTCCACTTT
CASSLRQGGSPLHF
>few|TRBD2|TRBJ2-7|TRBV5-6
TGTGCCAGCAGCTGGGGACTAGGCACCTACGAGCAGTACTTC
CASSWGLGTYEQYF
>few|-|TRBJ2-5|TRBV5-1
TGCGCCAGCAGTTACTACGGAGGGGGCGTAGAGACCCAGTACTTC
CASSYYGGGVETQYF
>-|-|TRBJ1-4|TRBV7-2
TGTGCCAGCAGCCGGGGTGAAAAACTGTTTTTT
CASSRGEKLFF
>-|-|TRBJ1-2|TRBV27
TGTGCCAGCAGTTTTGCTGGGCCTAACTATGGCTACACCTTC
CASSFAGPNYGYTF
>-|TRBD2|TRBJ2-1|TRBV11-2
TGTGCCAGTTTTCGGGGGGGCAGTCCTTTCGATGAGCAGTTCTTC
CASFRGGSPFDEQFF
>few|-|TRBJ2-4|TRBV19
TGTGCCAGCGGAACCCCAGGGGTGGGCAAAAACATTCAGTACTTC
CASGTPGVGKNIQYF
>few|TRBD1|TRBJ2-2|TRBV7-2
TGTGCCAGCAGCCCGGGGACAGCCTACACCGGGGAGCTGTTTTTT
CASSPGTAYTGELFF
>few|TRBD1|TRBJ1-2|TRBV7-6
TGTGCCAGCAGCCCAGGACAGGGGGCCAGTTATGGCTACACCTTC
CASSPGQGASYGYTF
>-|TRBD1|TRBJ2-2|TRBV7-6
TGTGCCAGCAGCTTAGGACAGGGGGTTAACACCGGGGAGCTGTTTTTT
CASSLGQGVNTGELFF
>few|TRBD1|TRBJ1-4|TRBV2
TGTGCCAGCAGGACCCAGGGGGCGGTTGAAAAACTGTTTTTT
CASRTQGAVEKLFF
>-|-|TRBJ1-5|TRBV20-1
TGCAGTGCTGGGGGGGATCAGCCCCAGCATTTT
CSAGGDQPQHF
>-|-|TRBJ2-2|TRBV6-1
TGTGCCAGCAGTGAAAAAGGCGCGGGCGGGGAGCTGTTTTTT
CASSEKGAGGELFF
>few|-|TRBJ1-2|TRBV5-1
TGCGCCAGCAGCTTGGGCTGGGAGAGCTATGGCTACACCTTC
CASSLGWESYGYTF
>-|-|TRBJ2-4|TRBV28
TGTGCCAGCAGTTTAGATAGGACAATCACATCTCCGTACTTC
CASSLDRTITSPYF
>-|TRBD2|TRBJ2-3|TRBV19
TGTGCCAGTAGTACTAGCGGAGGAACGCAGTATTTT
CASSTSGGTQYF
>-|-|TRBJ1-2|TRBV9
TGTGCCAGCACCATATCCCCGGCATCCACGGGTGGCTACACCTTC
CASTISPASTGGYTF
>few|TRBD1|TRBJ2-3|TRBV4-1
TGCGCCAGCAGCCAAACGGGACAGGGACCAGATACGCAGTATTTT
CASSQTGQGPDTQYF
>few|-|TRBJ1-3|TRBV5-4
TGTGCCAGCAGCCCGACGACTGCTGGAAACACCATATATTTT
CASSPTTAGNTIYF
>few|-|TRBJ2-7|TRBV2
TGTGCCAGCAGTTACGCCACAGTCGAGCAGTACTTC
CASSYATVEQYF
>-|-|TRBJ2-6|TRBV14
TGTGCCAGCAGCCTCGTCCCTGGGGCCAACGTCCTGACTTTC
CASSLVPGANVLTF
>many|-|TRBJ2-1|TRBV29-1
TGCAGCGTTGATAGTCCCGGGGGGCGCGGGAATGAGCAGTTCTTC
CSVDSPGGRGNEQFF
>-|-|TRBJ2-5|TRBV7-2
TGTGCCAGCAGCCCCCGGGGGACTCGGGAGACCCAGTACTTC
CASSPRGTRETQYF
>few|-|TRBJ2-1|TRBV18
TGTGCCAGCTCACCACAACAGGTGAATGAGCAGTTCTTC
CASSPQQVNEQFF
>few|-|TRBJ1-2|TRBV30
TGTGCCTGGAGTGCACAGGGTGGAGTAGGCTACACCTTC
CAWSAQGGVGYTF
>few|-|TRBJ1-2|TRBV18
TGTGCCAGCTCACCGCCTCAGGGGCCCCTACGAGGCTACACCTTC
CASSPPQGPLRGYTF